These 8 T cell receptor beta chains were sequenced from one sample in a study of T cells after yellow fever vaccination. TCRdb re-called the 5' RACE reads with MiXCR, one entry per CDR3 protein. The repertoire holds about 300,000 distinct CDR3 sequences, with 8.5% to 10% as singletons. The sequencing here drew on CD4+ T cells sorted from PBMCs, taken 5 days after the yellow fever booster vaccination. The receptors shown here come from a man aged 18 to 30 who received the YFV17D yellow fever vaccine.

This clonotype came up a few times. The chain joins TRBV4-2 to TRBJ2-1; 8 positions match TRBD1. The V gene's germline CDR1 is LGHNA and CDR2 YNFKEQ. CDR3 length equals 15 residues. The V and J ends lost 4 bases and 6 bases, in that order; junction bases with no gene match: 8. As DNA, the CDR3 is TGTGCCAGCAGCCCTTTAGGGGACAGGTCCAATGAGCAGTTCTTC. Protein sequence: CASSPLGDRSNEQFF.

This clonotype has ten or more counts. The chain has TRBV28 and TRBJ1-3; perhaps TRBD1 as D (5 bases). CDR3 length equals 15 residues. V shed 6 bases and J shed 3 bases, with 15 bases lying between them. The germline V gene encodes CDR1 MDHEN and CDR2 SYDVKM. The CDR3 loop is CASSPPGGYGNTIYF. CDR3 DNA sequence: TGTGCCAGCAGCCCCCCTGGGGGATATGGAAACACCATATATTTT.

The V gene is TRBV3-1, the J gene TRBJ2-3, with 8 bases that match TRBD1. This CDR3 is 15 amino acids long. Germline CDR1 and CDR2: LGHDT and YNNKEL (reference sequence). Trimming took 3 bases from V and 4 from J; bases not matched to a gene: 6. CDR3 loop: CASSHTAGGADTQYF. DNA for the CDR3: TGTGCCAGCAGCCATACTGCAGGGGGCGCAGATACGCAGTATTTT.

This clonotype showed up just a few times. The chain couples TRBV12-3 or TRBV12-4 to TRBJ2-1; TRBD1 or TRBD2 may be the D gene (5 bases each). The CDR3 sequence is 15 residues long. The germline V and J ends were trimmed by 0 bases and 7 bases, with 13 bases remaining between them. CDR3 DNA: TGTGCCAGCAGTTTAGCGTCCGCCTGGGGGAATGAGCAGTTCTTC. Its protein product is CASSLASAWGNEQFF.

The CDR3 region is CASSLGPQLSGGTAGELFF. In DNA, the CDR3 is TGCGCCAGCAGCTTGGGACCTCAATTAAGCGGGGGGACGGCCGGGGAGCTGTTTTTT. The rearrangement links TRBV5-1 to TRBJ2-2; 9 positions agree with TRBD2. Germline lookup yields CDR1 SGHRS and CDR2 YFSETQ. The V and J ends lost 0 bases and 6 bases, in that order; junction bases with no gene match: 15. This CDR3 has 19 amino acids.

This clonotype was detected a few times. The chain uses TRBV7-2 and TRBJ1-3, with unresolved D. The CDR3 spans 15 residues. V gave up 4 bases and J gave up 0 bases, with 10 bases separating them. Germline V lookup: CDR1 SGHTA, CDR2 FQGNSA. DNA of the CDR3: TGTGCCAGCAGCTCCTGGGTCAGCTCTGGAAACACCATATATTTT. This sequence encodes CASSSWVSSGNTIYF.

The chain links TRBV5-6 to TRBJ1-2; D gene unclear. The CDR3 runs 12 residues. The germline V gene has CDR1 SGHDT and CDR2 YYEEEE. V lost 2 bases to trimming and J lost 9 bases, with 11 bases between them. DNA for the CDR3: TGTGCCAGCAGCTTTACGGACCATAGCTACACCTTC. This encodes CASSFTDHSYTF.

This clonotype has at least ten counts. This chain joins TRBV21-1 and TRBJ2-1; the D call of TRBD2 is as the table states it, not checked on the DNA. TRBV21-1 is a pseudogene. This CDR3 contains 15 residues. The CDR3 DNA reads TGTGCCAGCAGCAAAGAGCCTAGCCTCAGGAATGAGCAGTTCTTC. The encoded protein is CASSKEPSLRNEQFF.